This entry describes one T cell receptor (beta chain). Likely a read error: the CDR3 ends without its conserved phenylalanine or tryptophan. They isolated at least 7 million PBMCs from each sample. Per germline, CDR1 SQVTM and CDR2 ANQGSEA. The CDR3 contains 13 residues. Unmatched junction bases numbered 4, after V lost 7 bases and J lost 0 bases. These data come from a study of blood T cells in healthy people across ages. For the second PCR, which ran for roughly 7 to 11 cycles, a sample-barcoded 5' primer and a J-beta primer mix were used. TCRdb processed the 5' RACE reads anew with MiXCR; each CDR3 protein has one entry. The sample gives 500,000 to 550,000 distinct CDR3 sequences, nearly 25% of which show up once; 7.5% to 9% is in the top ten. Separately, the same data were catalogued under a study of T cells of mothers and their children. Turning to that study: Samples came from three healthy Caucasian mothers and their six children. Regardless of relatedness, pairs show thymic selection shaping TCR recombination output in a similar manner.

Sequences were obtained from blood. This TCR came from a boy under 18 in good health. This chain links TRBV29-1 with TRBJ2-3; 7 positions agree with TRBD1. The chain's CDR3 is CSARQGSTDTQYL. The DNA of the CDR3 is TGCAGCGCCCGACAGGGCAGCACAGATACGCAGTATCTT.